The next 12 T cell receptor beta chains were all read from a single sample in a study of post-analysis software for immune sequencing data. The authors incorporated unique molecular identifiers into the TCR beta cDNA libraries. In TCRdb, the PCR reads were re-called with MiXCR into one record per CDR3 protein. The sample lists under 200,000 distinct CDR3 sequences; around 34% were seen once. Sequencing used blood, obtained after autologous hematopoietic stem cell transplantation. These receptors originate from a girl aged 5-17 years with multiple sclerosis.

V usage is TRBV28 and J usage is TRBJ2-5; D remains unclear. V lost 10 bases and J lost 2, with 17 bases in between. Germline V lookup: CDR1 MDHEN, CDR2 SYDVKM. CDR3 size: 14 residues. The CDR3 DNA reads as TGTGCCAACAGCCCAAGGACCGCACAAGAGACCCAGTACTTC. As protein: CANSPRTAQETQYF.

The chain has TRBV6-1 and TRBJ2-1; no definite D call. The germline CDR1 and CDR2 sequences are MNHNS and SASEGT. V lost 4 bases, J lost 9 bases, and 13 bases lay in between. There are 13 residues in the CDR3. The CDR3 DNA sequence: TGTGCCAGCAGTGGGGCGTACTTACGTGAGCAGTTCTTC. Translating gives CASSGAYLREQFF.

This clonotype was observed once. The chain links TRBV14 to TRBJ2-5, with 7 positions matching TRBD2. The ends lost 1 base at V and 0 bases at J; junction bases unmatched: 11. The germline gives CDR1 SGHDN, CDR2 FVKESK. The CDR3 totals 18 residues. The CDR3 nucleotides are TGTGCCAGCAGCCAAGGGGGCCGGCCTAGCGGCTACCAAGAGACCCAGTACTTC. Encoded protein: CASSQGGRPSGYQETQYF.

This chain joins TRBV7-9 and TRBJ2-2, with D uncertain. The CDR3 totals 12 residues. The germline gives CDR1 SEHNR, CDR2 FQNEAQ (reference sequence). Trimming took off 5 bases at V and 6 bases at J, with 7 bases between the two ends. The chain's CDR3 is CASSNRAGELFF. CDR3 in DNA: TGTGCCAGCAGCAACCGGGCCGGGGAGCTGTTTTTT. Based on the CDR3 plus reference TRBV7-9 and TRBJ2-2, the full variable domain is DTGVSQNPRHKITKRGQNVTFRCDPISEHNRLYWYRQTLGQGPEFLTYFQNEAQLEKSRLLSDRFSAERPKGSFSTLEIQRTEQGDSAMYLCASSNRAGELFFGEGSRLTVL.

This clonotype was counted between two and nine times. The chain carries TRBV20-1 and TRBJ2-4; 10 bases map to TRBD2. Germline lookup yields CDR1 DFQATT and CDR2 SNEGSKA (reference sequence). The CDR3 spans 15 residues. V shed 0 bases, J shed 9 bases, and the junction held 8 bases outside the gene matches. CDR3 in amino acids: CSARDQRGGQGIQYF. CDR3 in DNA: TGCAGTGCTAGAGATCAGCGGGGGGGCCAGGGCATTCAGTACTTC.

This clonotype was counted between two and nine times. J is TRBJ2-3 and V is TRBV20-1, with 10 bases fitting TRBD2. CDR1 and CDR2 from the germline V gene are DFQATT and SNEGSKA (reference sequence). The CDR3 has 15 amino acids. V shed 3 bases and J 6 bases; nucleotides not matched to a gene: 9. The CDR3, as DNA: TGCAGTGCTAGTTACCAGGCTAGCGGGAGCGATACGCAGTATTTT. Amino acid sequence: CSASYQASGSDTQYF.

This clonotype came up many times. The rearrangement links TRBV20-1 to TRBJ2-1; 12 positions agree with TRBD2. In germline, CDR1 is DFQATT, CDR2 SNEGSKA (reference sequence). This CDR3 has 14 residues. V was pared by 5 bases and J by 4 bases, with 3 bases of the junction left unmatched. The CDR3 coding sequence is TGCAGTGCTCCGGGACTAGCGGGTTACAATGAGCAGTTCTTC. Its translation is CSAPGLAGYNEQFF.

The table lists this clonotype with a few counts. The chain carries TRBV7-2 and TRBJ1-2, with 10 bases identical to TRBD1. V shed 1 base and J 2 bases; nucleotides not matched to a gene: 4. Germline V CDR1 and CDR2: SGHTA, FQGNSA. The CDR3 consists of 16 residues. CDR3 protein: CASSLGGQGPNYGYTF. Written as DNA, the CDR3 is TGTGCCAGCAGCTTAGGGGGACAGGGGCCGAACTATGGCTACACCTTC.

V gene TRBV5-1 combines with J gene TRBJ1-2; 9 positions agree with TRBD1. The CDR3 extends over 18 amino acids. V trimming: 7 bases; J trimming: 4 bases; junction bases outside the gene matches: 20. Germline V gene data show CDR1 as SGHRS and CDR2 as YFSETQ. CDR3 nucleotides: TGCGCCAGCGCCTTACCAATTTCCGGACAGGGGATCGGCTATGGCTACACCTTC. This sequence encodes CASALPISGQGIGYGYTF.

J is TRBJ2-2 and V is TRBV27; D gene ambiguous. CDR3 size: 14 residues. The V end was cut by 6 bases, the J end by 2 bases, with 10 bases between. Germline V gene data show CDR1 as MNHEY and CDR2 as SMNVEV (reference sequence). The CDR3 region is CASRVTFNTGELFF. The CDR3 bases are TGTGCCAGCAGGGTAACTTTTAACACCGGGGAGCTGTTTTTT.

The chain has TRBV4-3 and TRBJ2-5, with D tentatively TRBD1 (6 bases). Germline V gives CDR1 LGHNA, CDR2 YSLEER. CDR3 length: 13 amino acids. The V gene lost 6 bases and the J gene lost 5 bases, with 13 bases spanning the gap. The CDR3 loop is CASSHERGETQYF. CDR3 bases: TGCGCCAGCAGTCACGAGAGGGGGGAGACCCAGTACTTC.

This clonotype was picked up a small number of times. The rearrangement uses TRBV5-6 and TRBJ2-3; D is perhaps TRBD1 or TRBD2 (5 bases each). Trimming removed 5 bases from V and 3 bases from J, with 19 bases in between. Germline V gene data show CDR1 as SGHDT and CDR2 as YYEEEE. The CDR3 contains 16 residues. DNA for the CDR3: TGTGCCAGCAGTTGGGGGACCGGGATTGGAACAGATACGCAGTATTTT. Amino acid sequence: CASSWGTGIGTDTQYF.